Listed here are 21 T cell receptor beta chains from one sample, sequenced in a study of Tregs in tolerant kidney transplant recipients. The nonmyeloablative bone marrow transplants came from related graft donors, with transient mixed chimerism. Profiling relied on immunoSEQ multiplex PCR, and the TCRdb table lists in-frame clones only, not all of them. Here the sample table reports about 31,000 clones. The sample in question was CD4+ T cells from blood (PBMCs), obtained 24 months after the transplant. These receptors were obtained from a human patient who received a combined kidney and bone marrow transplant. Some T cells may be the graft donor's.

The CDR3 DNA, read in part, is TGTGCCTCCGGGACAGGGTATTCAGATACG. Translated, it gives CASGTGYSDT. The entire CDR3 reads CASGTGYSDTQYF. The rearrangement joins TRBV18 to TRBJ2-3, with 9 bases fitting TRBD1. The CDR3 end lies 3 residues beyond the end of the read and is filled in from the germline J gene. The CDR3 covers 13 residues. The V segment lost 11 bases and the J segment 4 bases; nucleotides outside the gene matches: 7. Germline V gene sequence: CDR1 KGHSH, CDR2 LQKENI. The whole variable domain, remainder taken from reference TRBV18 and TRBJ2-3, is NAGVMQNPRHLVRRRGQEARLRCSPMKGHSHVYWYRQLPEEGLKFMVYLQKENIIDESGMPKERFSAEFPKEGPSILRIQQVVRGDSAAYFCASGTGYSDTQYFGPGTRLTVL.

In the case of this clone: Read data end 3 residues before the CDR3 end; the end is taken from the germline J gene. This chain links TRBV28 with TRBJ1-1, with D unclear. The germline V gene encodes CDR1 MDHEN and CDR2 SYDVKM. The CDR3 consists of 12 residues. CDR3 DNA (partial): TGTGCCAGCAGTACAGACCAGAGGGAA. Translation gives CASSTDQRE. The full-length CDR3 reads as CASSTDQREAFF. The whole variable domain, filled in from reference TRBV28 and TRBJ1-1, reads DVKVTQSSRYLVKRTGEKVFLECVQDMDHENMFWYRQDPGLGLRLIYFSYDVKMKEKGDIPEGYSVSREKKERFSLILESASTNQTSMYLCASSTDQREAFFGQGTRLTVV.

Comments on this clone: From the germline J gene comes the end of the CDR3, since the read stops 3 residues before it. The chain carries TRBV7-8 and TRBJ2-1; 9 bases are shared with TRBD2. CDR1 SGHVS and CDR2 FQNEAQ come from the germline V gene. Germline trimming cut 5 bases from V and 5 bases from J; bases unmatched to any gene: 13. The CDR3 is made up of 17 amino acids. The CDR3 here is CASSPSTGTSRNNEQFF. CDR3 DNA (partial): TGTGCCAGCAGCCCGAGCACGGGGACTAGCAGAAACAATGAG.

Note on this clone: The DNA ends 3 residues before the CDR3 does, and the rest of the CDR3 is filled in from the germline J gene. The chain employs TRBV7-3 and TRBJ2-1, with D perhaps matching TRBD1 (6 bases). Germline V gene lookup returns CDR1 SGHTA and CDR2 FQGTGA. There are 17 residues in the CDR3. Trimming pared 2 bases from V and 0 bases from J, leaving 14 bases between. CDR3 bases read: TGTGCCAGCAGCTTACGAGGGGACACAAGCTCCTACAATGAG. Its protein product is CASSLRGDTSSYNE. In full, the CDR3 is CASSLRGDTSSYNEQFF.

Notes on this clone: Coverage ceases 3 residues before the CDR3 finishes, and the germline J gene fills in the end. The V gene is TRBV18, the J gene TRBJ2-1; D might be TRBD2 (5 bases). CDR1 is KGHSH, CDR2 LQKENI, per germline. This CDR3 is built from 15 residues. Trimming removed 3 bases from V and 4 bases from J, with 13 bases in between. The covered CDR3 bases are TGTGCCAGCTCACCCCTACTAGATGCATACAATGAG. Protein: CASSPLLDAYNE. In full, the CDR3 reads CASSPLLDAYNEQFF.

A remark on this clone: The read finishes 3 residues shy of the CDR3 end, and the germline J gene is used to complete it. The rearrangement uses TRBV5-4 and TRBJ1-5; perhaps TRBD1 as D (6 bases). Germline V gives CDR1 SGHNT, CDR2 YYREEE (reference sequence). The CDR3 spans 16 residues. Between the trimmed V and J ends, which lost 0 bases and 1 base, there was a span of 11 bases. Here the CDR3 reads CASSLGGPGSNQPQHF. CDR3 DNA, as far as it was read: TGTGCCAGCAGCTTGGGGGGGCCAGGCAGCAATCAGCCC.

Comment on this clone: The read falls 3 residues short of the CDR3 end, and the missing part is taken from the germline J gene. This chain joins TRBV5-6 and TRBJ2-5, with D perhaps matching TRBD2 (5 bases). Trimming left V 2 bases short and J 4 bases short, with 12 bases between. CDR3 length equals 14 residues. Germline V gene data show CDR1 as SGHDT and CDR2 as YYEEEE. Incomplete CDR3 DNA: TGTGCCAGCAGCTTATTAGCGACCCGAGAGACC. This encodes CASSLLATRET. The CDR3, in full, reads CASSLLATRETQYF.

As to this clone: Read sequence stops 3 residues before the CDR3 end, and the germline J gene provides the missing end. The chain has TRBV5-1 and TRBJ1-6, with 9 bases that match TRBD1. Germline V CDR1 and CDR2: SGHRS, YFSETQ. V was pared by 7 bases and J by 4 bases, with 6 bases of the junction left unmatched. The CDR3 covers 15 residues. CDR3: CASGPGTGYNSPLHF. Incomplete CDR3 DNA: TGCGCCAGCGGTCCCGGGACAGGGTATAATTCACCC.

To note about this clone: Coverage ceases 3 residues before the CDR3 finishes, and the germline J gene fills in the end. The V and J genes are TRBV19 and TRBJ1-1, with D uncertain. Trimming took off 6 bases at V and 0 bases at J, with 11 bases between the two ends. The CDR3 totals 14 residues. CDR1 is LNHDA and CDR2 is SQIVND in the germline V gene (reference sequence). CDR3 sequence reads: CASRPGELNTEAFF. The sequenced CDR3 bases are TGTGCCAGTAGGCCCGGGGAACTGAACACTGAA.

As regards this clone: The read gets to within 3 residues of the CDR3 end, and the germline J gene fills in the rest. J is TRBJ2-7 and V is TRBV11-2; possible D gene TRBD1, 5 bases. Trimming took 5 bases from V and 2 from J, leaving 16 bases between them. Germline CDR1 reads SGHAT; CDR2 reads FQNNGV. The CDR3 length is 15 residues. CDR3 residues: CASSVDTVPTYEQYF. Partial CDR3 DNA: TGTGCCAGCAGCGTGGACACCGTCCCCACCTACGAG.

Comments on this clone: The CDR3 extends 3 residues past the end of the read, so its final part is completed from the germline J gene. V gene TRBV20-1 combines with J gene TRBJ2-3; 8 bases match TRBD1. The trim removed 1 base at V and 1 base at J, leaving 1 base unmatched. Germline V gene sequence: CDR1 DFQATT, CDR2 SNEGSKA (reference sequence). This CDR3 region has 14 residues. Here the CDR3 reads CSARVTGGTDTQYF. The sequenced CDR3 bases are TGCAGTGCTAGAGTGACAGGGGGCACAGATACG.

The sequenced CDR3 bases are TGTGCCAGCACCCCGCGGGAGGCCGACGAG. Translating gives CASTPREADE. Given in full, the CDR3 is CASTPREADEQYF. The chain joins TRBV2 to TRBJ2-7; 8 bases agree with TRBD2. From the germline J gene comes the end of the CDR3, since the read stops 3 residues before it. The V gene's germline CDR1 is SNHLY and CDR2 FYNNEI. This CDR3 has 13 amino acids. Losses at the gene ends were 7 bases for V and 5 bases for J; bases not matched to a gene: 7. The complete variable domain, with remaining parts taken from reference TRBV2 and TRBJ2-7, reads EPEVTQTPSHQVTQMGQEVILRCVPISNHLYFYWYRQILGQKVEFLVSFYNNEISEKSEIFDDQFSVERPDGSNFTLKIRSTKLEDSAMYFCASTPREADEQYFGPGTRLTVT.

Comments on this clone: The observed sequence ends 3 residues before the CDR3 terminus, with the missing tail filled in from the germline J gene. The chain couples TRBV28 to TRBJ1-4, with 10 bases fitting TRBD1. Germline assignment: CDR1 MDHEN and CDR2 SYDVKM. J gave up 7 bases and V 3 bases, and 8 bases lay outside the gene matches. The CDR3 contains 16 residues. CDR3: CASSLGDRGLGEKLFF. CDR3 bases read: TGTGCCAGCAGTTTGGGGGACAGGGGTTTGGGTGAAAAA.

About this clone itself: The DNA ends 3 residues before the CDR3 does, and the rest of the CDR3 is filled in from the germline J gene. This sequence joins TRBV20-1 and TRBJ2-3; TRBD1 agrees at 7 bases. V was clipped by 3 bases and J by 5 bases; unmatched bases: 5. Germline V CDR1 and CDR2: DFQATT, SNEGSKA (reference sequence). The CDR3 contains 13 residues. CDR3: CSASSQGLDTQYF. The CDR3 bases that were read are TGCAGTGCTAGCTCACAGGGGTTAGATACG.

Judged by frequency, this clone is medium-sized. The missing CDR3 end, 3 residues past where the read stops, is filled in from the germline J gene. The chain combines TRBV5-1 with TRBJ2-7, with D possibly matching TRBD2 (6 bases). There are 15 residues in the CDR3. V dropped 0 bases and J dropped 3 bases, with 13 bases sitting between them. From germline, CDR1 is SGHRS and CDR2 YFSETQ. The sequenced CDR3 bases are TGCGCCAGCAGCTTGGAGGAGGGGCTAATCTACGAG. It yields the protein CASSLEEGLIYE. The whole CDR3 sequence is CASSLEEGLIYEQYF.

With regard to this clone: The CDR3 end falls 3 residues outside the read, so it is completed with the germline J gene. This sequence joins TRBV29-1 and TRBJ1-1, with D hard to call. The CDR3 loop spans 14 amino acids. In germline, CDR1 is SQVTM, CDR2 ANQGSEA. Trimming removed 6 bases from V and 0 bases from J, with 14 bases in between. The CDR3 sequence is CSVFQWQMNTEAFF. CDR3 DNA (partial): TGCAGCGTCTTTCAATGGCAGATGAACACTGAA.

CDR3 loop: CASSPGLETYEQYF. Incomplete CDR3 DNA: TGTGCCAGCAGTCCGGGACTTGAGACCTACGAG. The chain recombines TRBV6-2 or TRBV6-3 with TRBJ2-7; D is perhaps TRBD2 (6 bases). The read ends 3 residues shy of where the CDR3 ends; the end is completed using the germline J gene. The germline CDR1 and CDR2 sequences are MNHEY and SVGEGT. The CDR3 has 14 residues. With 5 bases removed from V and 2 bases from J, the gap between germline ends came to 13 bases.

As regards this clone: The read ends 3 residues shy of where the CDR3 ends; the end is completed using the germline J gene. This chain links TRBV7-2 with TRBJ2-7, with 8 bases that match TRBD1. The CDR3 length is 14 residues. J was trimmed by 4 bases and V by 8 bases; bases with no gene match: 10. Germline CDR1 reads SGHTA; CDR2 reads FQGNSA. Here the CDR3 reads CASSLGQGNYEQYF. The CDR3 DNA, read in part, is TGTGCCAGCTCCCTTGGACAGGGAAATTACGAG.

Concerning this clone: Sequencing ends 3 residues short of the CDR3 end; the germline J gene provides the rest. J is TRBJ2-2 and V is TRBV10-1; the D call may be TRBD1 or TRBD2 (5 bases each). The germline V gene encodes CDR1 WNHNN and CDR2 SYGVQD (reference sequence). This CDR3 spans 13 amino acids. Deletions cut 6 bases from V and 2 bases from J, with 7 bases between. The part of the CDR3 DNA that was read is TGCGCCAGCAGGAGGGGAAACACCGGGGAG. Translating it yields CASRRGNTGE. The whole CDR3 reads CASRRGNTGELFF.

Note on this clone: The read finishes 3 residues shy of the CDR3 end, and the germline J gene is used to complete it. V gene TRBV7-3 combines with J gene TRBJ2-3; D possibly corresponds to TRBD2 (6 bases). This CDR3 spans 14 amino acids. Germline V gives CDR1 SGHTA, CDR2 FQGTGA. V was cut by 1 base and J by 5 bases, with 10 bases left in between. CDR3 bases read: TGTGCCAGCAGCTTAAGTACGGGGGTAGATACG. This encodes CASSLSTGVDT. The full CDR3 sequence reads CASSLSTGVDTQYF.

On this clone itself: The read finishes 3 residues shy of the CDR3 end, and the germline J gene is used to complete it. The chain uses TRBV20-1 and TRBJ2-2; D may be TRBD1 (7 bases). The CDR3 loop spans 13 amino acids. Germline CDR1 is DFQATT and CDR2 is SNEGSKA (reference sequence). The CDR3 loop reads CRAGQFVTGELFF. The sequenced CDR3 bases are TGCAGGGCGGGACAGTTCGTCACCGGGGAG.